Detailed here is one T cell receptor beta chain. TCRdb's table, derived via immunoSEQ multiplex PCR, lists solely in-frame clones and lacks some. The table records about 230,000 clones, 81% of them present only once. This specimen belongs to a study of blood T cell repertoires in COVID-19. Looking at the study overall: Researchers got acute and convalescent COVID-19 samples from the United States, Italy and Spain. T cells, B-cell-depleted T cells, or PBMCs supplied cDNA or gDNA.

The CDR3 has 14 amino acids. CDR1 and CDR2 from the germline V gene are MNHEY and SVGAGI. V dropped 11 bases and J dropped 1 base, with 17 bases sitting between them. Sequenced sample: peripheral blood. The rearrangement uses TRBV6-5 and TRBJ1-1, with a weak D call TRBD1 (5 bases). The TCR comes from an elderly woman with acute or convalescent COVID-19. This CDR3 reads CAHGGGKGNTEAFF. CDR3 sequence (DNA): TGTGCCCACGGGGGGGGTAAGGGGAACACTGAAGCTTTCTTT.